What follows is one T cell receptor (beta chain) and its context. Its antigen is as yet unknown. The sample is drawn from a study of CD8 T cells in Susac syndrome. V was clipped by 6 bases and J by 1 base, with 14 bases between them. The CDR3 contains 15 residues. CD8+ and CD4+ blood T cells underwent TCR beta sequencing. The RNA input was about 0.5 to 1 ug, and it was reverse transcribed with random hexamers. TCR beta CDR3 was amplified by immunoSEQ covering 54 Vbeta and 13 Jbeta. MiXCR, run by TCRdb on the immunoSEQ multiplex PCR reads, gives a single entry per CDR3 protein. Of about 180,000 distinct CDR3 sequences listed, 90% to 96% are singletons. Points from the study as a whole: The study's TCR sequencing and HLA analysis covered a relatively small number of individuals, and the study acknowledged this.

The receptor comes from a human donor with multiple sclerosis. Sequenced: CD4+ T cells from PBMCs. The chain carries TRBV12-3 or TRBV12-4 and TRBJ2-3; a weak D match, TRBD1 (6 bases). As DNA, the CDR3 is TGTGCCAGCAGGTCCTCCAGGGGTCGCACAGATACGCAGTATTTT. Translation gives CASRSSRGRTDTQYF.